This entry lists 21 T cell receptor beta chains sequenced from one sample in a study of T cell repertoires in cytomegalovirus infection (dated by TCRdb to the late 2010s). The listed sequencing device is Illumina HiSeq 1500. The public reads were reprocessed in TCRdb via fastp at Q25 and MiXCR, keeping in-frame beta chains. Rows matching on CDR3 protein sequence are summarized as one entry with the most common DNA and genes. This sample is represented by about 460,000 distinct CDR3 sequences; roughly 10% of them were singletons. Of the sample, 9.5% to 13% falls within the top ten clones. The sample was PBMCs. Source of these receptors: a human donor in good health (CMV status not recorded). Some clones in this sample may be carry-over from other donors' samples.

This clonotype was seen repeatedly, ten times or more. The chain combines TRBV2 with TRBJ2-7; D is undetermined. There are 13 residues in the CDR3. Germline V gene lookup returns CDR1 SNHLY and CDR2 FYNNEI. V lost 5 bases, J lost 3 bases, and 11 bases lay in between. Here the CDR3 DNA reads TGTGCCAGCAGTCGCTCACAAATCTACGAGCAGTACTTC. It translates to CASSRSQIYEQYF. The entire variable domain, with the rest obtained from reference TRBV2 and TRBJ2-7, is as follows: EPEVTQTPSHQVTQMGQEVILRCVPISNHLYFYWYRQILGQKVEFLVSFYNNEISEKSEIFDDQFSVERPDGSNFTLKIRSTKLEDSAMYFCASSRSQIYEQYFGPGTRLTVT.

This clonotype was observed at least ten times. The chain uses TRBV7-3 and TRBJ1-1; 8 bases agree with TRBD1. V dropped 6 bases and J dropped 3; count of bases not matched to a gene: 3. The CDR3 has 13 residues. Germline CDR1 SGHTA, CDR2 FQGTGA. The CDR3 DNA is TGTGCCAGCAGTCAGACAGGGGACACTGAAGCTTTCTTT. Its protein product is CASSQTGDTEAFF.

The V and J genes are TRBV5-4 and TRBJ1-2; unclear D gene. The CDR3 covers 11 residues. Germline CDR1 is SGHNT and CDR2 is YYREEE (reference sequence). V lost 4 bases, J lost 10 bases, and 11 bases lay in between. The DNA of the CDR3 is TGTGCCAGCAGCCGGGCACCGGACTACACCTTC. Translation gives CASSRAPDYTF.

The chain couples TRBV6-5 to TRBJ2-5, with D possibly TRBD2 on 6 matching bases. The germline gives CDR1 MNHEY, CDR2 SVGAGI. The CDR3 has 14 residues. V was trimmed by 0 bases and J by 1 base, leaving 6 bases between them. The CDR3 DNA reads TGTGCCAGCAGTTACTCGGGACTCCAAGAGACCCAGTACTTC. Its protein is CASSYSGLQETQYF.

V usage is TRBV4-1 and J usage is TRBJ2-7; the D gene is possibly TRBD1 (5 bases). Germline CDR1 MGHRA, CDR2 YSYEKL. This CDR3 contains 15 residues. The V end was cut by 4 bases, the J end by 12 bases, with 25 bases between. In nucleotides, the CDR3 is TGCGCCAGCAGCCCGGACCTCTTGAAGGGGCCCGTGGGGTACTTC. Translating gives CASSPDLLKGPVGYF.

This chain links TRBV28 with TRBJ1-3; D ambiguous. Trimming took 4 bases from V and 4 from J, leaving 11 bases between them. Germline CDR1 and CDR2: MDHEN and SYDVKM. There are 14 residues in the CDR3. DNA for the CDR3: TGTGCCAGCAGTTCGTCTATACAGGGAAACACCATATATTTT. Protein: CASSSSIQGNTIYF.

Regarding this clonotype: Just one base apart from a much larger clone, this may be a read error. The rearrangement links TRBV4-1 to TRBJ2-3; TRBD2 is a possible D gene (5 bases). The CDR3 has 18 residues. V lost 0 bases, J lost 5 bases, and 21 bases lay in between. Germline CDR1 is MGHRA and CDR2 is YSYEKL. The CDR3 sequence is CASSQDLAGRNFLDTQYF. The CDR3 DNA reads TGCGCCAGCAGCCAAGATTTGGCGGGCCGAAACTTCTTAGATACGCAGTATTTT.

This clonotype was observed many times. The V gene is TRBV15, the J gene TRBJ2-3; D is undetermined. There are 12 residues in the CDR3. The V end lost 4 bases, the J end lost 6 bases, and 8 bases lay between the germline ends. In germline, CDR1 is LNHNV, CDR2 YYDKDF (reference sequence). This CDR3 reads CATSTIRDTQYF. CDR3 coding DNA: TGTGCCACCAGCACGATAAGGGATACGCAGTATTTT.

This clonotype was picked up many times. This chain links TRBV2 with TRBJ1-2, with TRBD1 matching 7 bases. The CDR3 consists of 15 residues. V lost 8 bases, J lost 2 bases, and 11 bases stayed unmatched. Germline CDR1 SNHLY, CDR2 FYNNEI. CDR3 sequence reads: CASVVEGAINYGYTF. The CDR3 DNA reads TGTGCCAGCGTCGTGGAGGGGGCAATCAACTATGGCTACACCTTC.

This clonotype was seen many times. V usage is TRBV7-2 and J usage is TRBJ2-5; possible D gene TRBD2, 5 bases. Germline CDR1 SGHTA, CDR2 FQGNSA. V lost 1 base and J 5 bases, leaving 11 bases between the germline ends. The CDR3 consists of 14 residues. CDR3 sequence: CASSLVTGGETQYF. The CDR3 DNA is TGTGCCAGCAGCTTAGTGACGGGCGGGGAGACCCAGTACTTC. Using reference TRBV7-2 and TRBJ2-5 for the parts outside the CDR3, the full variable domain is GAGVSQSPSNKVTEKGKDVELRCDPISGHTALYWYRQSLGQGLEFLIYFQGNSAPDKSGLPSDRFSAERTGGSVSTLTIQRTQQEDSAVYLCASSLVTGGETQYFGPGTRLLVL.

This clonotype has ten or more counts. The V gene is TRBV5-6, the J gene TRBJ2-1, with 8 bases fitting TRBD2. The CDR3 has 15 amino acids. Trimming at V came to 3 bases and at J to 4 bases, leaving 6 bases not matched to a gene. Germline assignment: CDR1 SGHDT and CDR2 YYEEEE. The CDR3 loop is CASSYSGAVYNEQFF. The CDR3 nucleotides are TGTGCCAGCAGCTATAGCGGGGCCGTATACAATGAGCAGTTCTTC. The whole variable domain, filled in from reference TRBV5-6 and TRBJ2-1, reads DAGVTQSPTHLIKTRGQQVTLRCSPKSGHDTVSWYQQALGQGPQFIFQYYEEEERQRGNFPDRFSGHQFPNYSSELNVNALLLGDSALYLCASSYSGAVYNEQFFGPGTRLTVL.

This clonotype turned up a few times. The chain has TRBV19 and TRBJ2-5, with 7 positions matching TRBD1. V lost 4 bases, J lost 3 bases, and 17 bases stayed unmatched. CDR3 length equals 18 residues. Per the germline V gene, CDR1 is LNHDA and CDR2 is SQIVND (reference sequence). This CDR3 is CASSTIASGTVRKETQYF. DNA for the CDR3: TGTGCCAGTAGTACCATAGCCTCCGGGACAGTAAGAAAAGAGACCCAGTACTTC.

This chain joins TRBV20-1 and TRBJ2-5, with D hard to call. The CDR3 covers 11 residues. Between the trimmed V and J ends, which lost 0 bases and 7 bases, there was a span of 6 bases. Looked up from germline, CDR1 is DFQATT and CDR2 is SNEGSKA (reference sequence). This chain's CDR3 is CSARDSATQYF. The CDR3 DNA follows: TGCAGTGCTAGAGATAGTGCGACCCAGTACTTC.

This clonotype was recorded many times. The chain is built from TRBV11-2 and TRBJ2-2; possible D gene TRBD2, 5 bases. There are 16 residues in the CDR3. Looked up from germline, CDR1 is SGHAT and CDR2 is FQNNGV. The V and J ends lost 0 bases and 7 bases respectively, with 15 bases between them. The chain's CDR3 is CASSLDPGSIGGELFF. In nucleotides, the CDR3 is TGTGCCAGCAGCTTAGATCCGGGGTCCATCGGCGGGGAGCTGTTTTTT.

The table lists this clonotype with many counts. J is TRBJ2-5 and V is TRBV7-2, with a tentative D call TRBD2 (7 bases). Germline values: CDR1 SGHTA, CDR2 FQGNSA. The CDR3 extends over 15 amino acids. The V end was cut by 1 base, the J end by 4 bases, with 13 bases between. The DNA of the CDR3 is TGTGCCAGCAGCTTAGATGAGGGAGGGGGAGAGACCCAGTACTTC. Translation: CASSLDEGGGETQYF.

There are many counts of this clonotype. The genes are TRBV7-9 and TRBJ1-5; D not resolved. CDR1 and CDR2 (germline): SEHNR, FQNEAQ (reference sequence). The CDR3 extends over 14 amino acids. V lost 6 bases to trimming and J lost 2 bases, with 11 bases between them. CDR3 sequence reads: CASSLTGGNQPQHF. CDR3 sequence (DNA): TGTGCCAGCAGTCTCACGGGAGGCAATCAGCCCCAGCATTTT.

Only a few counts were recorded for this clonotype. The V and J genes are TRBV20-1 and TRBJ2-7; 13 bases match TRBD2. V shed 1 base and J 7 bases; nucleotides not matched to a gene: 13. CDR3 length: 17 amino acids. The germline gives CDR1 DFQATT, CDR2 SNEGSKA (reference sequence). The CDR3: CSARGLAGGPALEEQYF. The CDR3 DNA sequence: TGCAGTGCTAGAGGACTAGCGGGAGGCCCCGCGTTGGAAGAGCAGTACTTC.

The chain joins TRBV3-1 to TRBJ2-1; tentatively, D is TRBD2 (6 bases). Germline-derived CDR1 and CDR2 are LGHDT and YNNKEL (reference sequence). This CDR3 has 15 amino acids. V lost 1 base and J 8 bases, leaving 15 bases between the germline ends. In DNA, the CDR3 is TGTGCCAGCAGCCAAGGGACTATAGTGAGGGATGAGCAGTTCTTC. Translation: CASSQGTIVRDEQFF.

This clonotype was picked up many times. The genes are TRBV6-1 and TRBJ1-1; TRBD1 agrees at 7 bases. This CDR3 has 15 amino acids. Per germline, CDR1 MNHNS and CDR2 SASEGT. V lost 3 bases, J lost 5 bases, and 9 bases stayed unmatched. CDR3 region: CASSDPRGAGTEAFF. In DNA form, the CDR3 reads TGTGCCAGCAGTGACCCCAGGGGGGCAGGAACTGAAGCTTTCTTT.

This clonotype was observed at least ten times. The CDR3 DNA is TGTGCCAGCAGCTTAGTTTATGCAAGGAGCTCTGGAAACACCATATATTTT. Translating gives CASSLVYARSSGNTIYF. The chain uses TRBV7-2 and TRBJ1-3; D gene unclear. In germline, CDR1 is SGHTA, CDR2 FQGNSA. CDR3 length equals 17 residues. V was cut by 1 base and J by 0 bases, with 13 bases left in between.

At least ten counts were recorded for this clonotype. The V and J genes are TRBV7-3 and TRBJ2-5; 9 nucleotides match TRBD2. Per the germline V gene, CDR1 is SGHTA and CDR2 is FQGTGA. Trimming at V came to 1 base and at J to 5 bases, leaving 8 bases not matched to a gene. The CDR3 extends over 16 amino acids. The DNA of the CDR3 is TGTGCCAGCAGCTTAATAGCGGGAGAGGAGGGGGAGACCCAGTACTTC. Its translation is CASSLIAGEEGETQYF.